This T cell receptor beta chain was captured in a study of shared clonotypes between healthy human individuals. Study information: Three CD4 naive, three CD4 memory, two CD8 naive and one CD8 memory plate were used per donor. Study results and limitations: The naive CD4 repertoires of a handful of donors were compared, and around 4.7% of clonotypes were shared. Rarefaction curves obtained for sorted subsets showed sequencing incomplete despite large depth.

Clones were read by immunoSEQ multiplex PCR, and TCRdb kept only the in-frame ones, dropping some. The data contain over 2 million clones, roughly 90% of them singletons. Points on this clone: What it recognizes is unknown.

Both subsets, CD45RA+ naive and CD45RA-negative memory, were split from the CD4+ cells. Germline V gives CDR1 MDHEN, CDR2 SYDVKM. Losses at the gene ends were 7 bases for V and 1 base for J; bases not matched to a gene: 9. CDR3 size: 15 residues. The rearrangement joins TRBV28 to TRBJ1-2, with 7 bases that match TRBD1. Sample: naive CD4+ T cells from PBMCs. Stated subset: CD45RA+ positively selected. This clonotype was sampled from a young man in good health. Some clones in this sample may be carry-over from other donors' samples. The CDR3 DNA reads as TGTGCCAGCACTCTCCCTCCAGGGGGTAACTATGGCTACACCTTC. Its translation: CASTLPPGGNYGYTF.